This T cell receptor beta chain was profiled in a study of cytomegalovirus exposure and HLA in healthy donors. The PCR contained 60 Vbeta and 13 Jbeta primers. Only in-frame clones appear in the TCRdb table, and some are missing; sequencing was by immunoSEQ multiplex PCR. Found here are about 120,000 clones, more than 60% of them singletons; the top ten hold approximately 2.4%. Notes on this clone: No antigen is known for it.

Study-wide results and caveats: Trimming of TCR beta V- and J-genes showed a link, identified in a later analysis, to a missense DCLRE1C variant. In a later analysis, across HLA loci, associated TCR counts were highest for DRB1, lowest for HLA-C. Later analysis revealed greater clonal expansion in HLA-associated TCR beta chains than in equally common others.

This clonotype was obtained from a female donor in good health and CMV-seronegative. The sequenced sample was PBMCs.

For the CDR3, the DNA is TGCGCCAGCATCCGTCCCCCAGATACGCAGTATTTT. Its protein is CASIRPPDTQYF. V is TRBV5-1 and J is TRBJ2-3; D is uncertain. CDR3 length equals 12 residues. V was clipped by 6 bases and J by 4 bases, with 9 bases between them. Germline CDR1 SGHRS, CDR2 YFSETQ.